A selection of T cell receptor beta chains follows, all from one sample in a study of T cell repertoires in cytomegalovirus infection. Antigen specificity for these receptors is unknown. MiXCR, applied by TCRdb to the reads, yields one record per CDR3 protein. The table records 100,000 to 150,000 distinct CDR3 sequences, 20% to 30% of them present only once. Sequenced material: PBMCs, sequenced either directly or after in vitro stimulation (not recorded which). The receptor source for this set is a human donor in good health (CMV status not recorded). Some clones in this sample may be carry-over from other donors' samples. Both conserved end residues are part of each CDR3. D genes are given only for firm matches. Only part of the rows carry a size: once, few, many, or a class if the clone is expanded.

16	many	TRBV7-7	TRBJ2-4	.	TGTGCCAGCAGCTTAGATCCAGGGGTAATCAAAAACATTCAGTACTTC	CASSLDPGVIKNIQYF
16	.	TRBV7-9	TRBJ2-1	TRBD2	TGTGCCAGCAGCCTATTAGCGGGAGGGCCGGTGGATGAGCAGTTCTTC	CASSLLAGGPVDEQFF
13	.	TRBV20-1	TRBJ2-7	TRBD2	TGCAGTGCTAGAGGGGGAGGGCCCTACGAGCAGTACTTC	CSARGGGPYEQYF
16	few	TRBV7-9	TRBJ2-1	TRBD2	TGTGCCAGCAGCTCCCGGGACTACCAGAAACAATGGGAGCAGTTCTTC	CASSSRDYQKQWEQFF
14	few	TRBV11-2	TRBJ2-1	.	TGTGCCAGCAGCCGCCCGGTCCCCTACAATGAGCAGTTCTTC	CASSRPVPYNEQFF
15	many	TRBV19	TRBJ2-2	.	TGTGCCAGTAGTATCCAGAGAACGAACACCGGGGAGCTGTTTTTT	CASSIQRTNTGELFF
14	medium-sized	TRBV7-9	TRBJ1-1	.	TGTGCCAGCAGCTTAGTAGGGGTGGGCACTGAAGCTTTCTTT	CASSLVGVGTEAFF
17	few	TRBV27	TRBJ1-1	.	TGTGCCAGCAGTCATATAACCCAGTCAACAGATCACACTGAAGCTTTCTTT	CASSHITQSTDHTEAFF
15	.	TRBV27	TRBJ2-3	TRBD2	TGTGCCAGCAGTTGGAGCGGGAGCGGGACAGATACGCAGTATTTT	CASSWSGSGTDTQYF
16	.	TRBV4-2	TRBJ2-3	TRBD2	TGTGCCAGCAGCCAAGATGTTAGCGGGAGGGGGAATACGCAGTATTTT	CASSQDVSGRGNTQYF
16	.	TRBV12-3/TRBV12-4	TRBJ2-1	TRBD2	TGTGCCAGCAGTCCCCGGGGGGGCGGGACTAGAGAGGAGCAGTTCTTC	CASSPRGGGTREEQFF
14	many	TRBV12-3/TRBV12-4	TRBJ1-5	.	TGTGCCAGCAGTCCGGACGGTGCGGGGCAGCCCCAGCATTTT	CASSPDGAGQPQHF
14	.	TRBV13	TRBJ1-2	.	TGTGCCAGCAGCTCAAGGCGGGGAGACTATGGCTACACCTTC	CASSSRRGDYGYTF
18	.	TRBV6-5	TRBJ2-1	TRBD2	TGTGCCAGCAGACGAGTAATGGGACTAGCGGGAGTCCGGAATGAGCAGTTCTTC	CASRRVMGLAGVRNEQFF
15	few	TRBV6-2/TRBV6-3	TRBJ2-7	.	TGTGCCAGCAGCCATAATCGGACGGGGACCGACGAGCAGTACTTC	CASSHNRTGTDEQYF
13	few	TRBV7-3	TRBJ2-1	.	TGTGCCAGCAGCCCCCAGTTCTACAATGAGCAGTTCTTC	CASSPQFYNEQFF
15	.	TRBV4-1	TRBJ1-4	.	TGCGCCAGCAGCCTTAGTGGGGGGGCTTATGAAAAACTGTTTTTT	CASSLSGGAYEKLFF
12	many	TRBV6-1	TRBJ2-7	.	TGTGCCAGCAGTGAGCGTTACTACGAGCAGTACTTC	CASSERYYEQYF
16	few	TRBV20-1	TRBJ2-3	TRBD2	TGCAGTGCTAGAGATCGGGGGGGACCAAGCACAGATACGCAGTATTTT	CSARDRGGPSTDTQYF
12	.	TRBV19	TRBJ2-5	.	TGTGCCAGTAGTTTTTCGGGGGAGACCCAGTACTTC	CASSFSGETQYF
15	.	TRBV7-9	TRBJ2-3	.	TGTGCCAGCAGCCAAACTAACCCAATCACAGATACGCAGTATTTT	CASSQTNPITDTQYF
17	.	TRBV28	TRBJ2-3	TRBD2	TGTGCCAGCAGTTTAGGGGGACTAGCGGGAGGCGGAGATACGCAGTATTTT	CASSLGGLAGGGDTQYF
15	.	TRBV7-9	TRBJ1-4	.	TGTGCCAGCAGCCCCCCAGGGCAGGTCAATGAAAAACTGTTTTTT	CASSPPGQVNEKLFF
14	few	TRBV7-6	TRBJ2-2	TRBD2	TGTGCCAGCTCATGGACTAGCGAGGCCGGGGAGCTGTTTTTT	CASSWTSEAGELFF
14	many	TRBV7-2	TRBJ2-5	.	TGTGCCAGCAGCTTAAGTTGGGGTCGAGAGACCCAGTACTTC	CASSLSWGRETQYF
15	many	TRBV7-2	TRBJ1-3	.	TGTGCCAGCAGCCCACAGGGATTCTCTGGAAACACCATATATTTT	CASSPQGFSGNTIYF
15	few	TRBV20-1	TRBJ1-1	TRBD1	TGCAGTGCTAGAGAGCAGGGGGCGGCGAACACTGAAGCTTTCTTT	CSAREQGAANTEAFF
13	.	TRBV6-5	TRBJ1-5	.	TGTGCCAGCGGTGACGGAAGCAATCAGCCCCAGCATTTT	CASGDGSNQPQHF
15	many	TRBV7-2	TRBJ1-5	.	TGTGCCAGCAGCTATGGCGCAGGGCCGGGTCAGCCCCAGCATTTT	CASSYGAGPGQPQHF
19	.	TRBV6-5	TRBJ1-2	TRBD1	TGTGCCAGCAGTTCGCGTTCCCGGACAGGGGGGAGCGCTAACTATGGCTACACCTTC	CASSSRSRTGGSANYGYTF
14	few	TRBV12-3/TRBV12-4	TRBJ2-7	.	TGTGCCAGCAGTTTCCGGGACGGAGCCTACGAGCAGTACTTC	CASSFRDGAYEQYF
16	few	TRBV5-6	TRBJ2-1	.	TGTGCCAGCAGCTTAAGGGGATGGTTGCCCCCGGATGAGCAGTTCTTC	CASSLRGWLPPDEQFF
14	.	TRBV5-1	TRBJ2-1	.	TGCGCCAGCAGCCTCAGACCAGAGGGGAATGAGCAGTTCTTC	CASSLRPEGNEQFF
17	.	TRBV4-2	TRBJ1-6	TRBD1	TGTGCCAGCAGCCAGGGGACAGCGAGCTCCTATAATTCACCCCTCCACTTT	CASSQGTASSYNSPLHF
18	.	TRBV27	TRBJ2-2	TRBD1	TGTGCCAGCAGTTTATCGCGTCAGGGGACAGGGGGCGCCGGGGAGCTGTTTTTT	CASSLSRQGTGGAGELFF
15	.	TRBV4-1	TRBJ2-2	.	TGCGCCAGCAGCCAAGAGTCAGGGAGCACCGGGGAGCTGTCTTTT	CASSQESGSTGELSF
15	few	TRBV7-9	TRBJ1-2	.	TGTGCCAGCAGCTTCGGGAGAGGGAGTAACTATGGCTACACCTTC	CASSFGRGSNYGYTF
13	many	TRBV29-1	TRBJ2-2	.	TGCAGCGTTAGTTGGAGGATCACCGGGGAGCTGTTTTTT	CSVSWRITGELFF
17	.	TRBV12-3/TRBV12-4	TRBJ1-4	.	TGTGCCAGCAGTCCGGGGGATAGCGTGTACAGTAATGAAAAACTGTTTTTT	CASSPGDSVYSNEKLFF
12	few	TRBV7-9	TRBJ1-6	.	TGTGCCAGCAGCTTAGTGGAGGCAGGGACGGACTTT	CASSLVEAGTDF
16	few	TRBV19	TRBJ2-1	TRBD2	TGTGCCAGTAGTATAGTCGGGCTAGCGGGAGGTAATGAGCAGTTCTTC	CASSIVGLAGGNEQFF
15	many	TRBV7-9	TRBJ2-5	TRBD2	TGTGCCAGCAGCTCCTTAGCGGGGGCACAAGAGACCCAGTACTTC	CASSSLAGAQETQYF
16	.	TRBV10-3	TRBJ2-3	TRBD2	TGTGCCATCAGTGAGTGGGCTAGCGGTAGCACAGATACGCAGTATTTT	CAISEWASGSTDTQYF
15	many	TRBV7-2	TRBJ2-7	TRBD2	TGTGCCAGCAGCCCGACTAGCAGGCCTCGGCGGGAGCAGTACTTC	CASSPTSRPRREQYF
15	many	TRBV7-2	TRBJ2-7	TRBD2	TGTGCCAGCAGCTTAGGTGCGGGAGGGACCTACGAGCAGTACTTC	CASSLGAGGTYEQYF
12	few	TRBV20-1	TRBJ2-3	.	TGCAGTGCCCCCGAGGTTAAGGATACGCAGTATTTT	CSAPEVKDTQYF
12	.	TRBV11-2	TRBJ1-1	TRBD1	TGTGCCAGCAGGCCGGACAGGGGCGAAGCTTTCTTT	CASRPDRGEAFF
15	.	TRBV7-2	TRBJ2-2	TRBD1	TGTGCCAGCAGTACCGGGACAGGGGGCCTCCGGGAGCTGTTTTTT	CASSTGTGGLRELFF
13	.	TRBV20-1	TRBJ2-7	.	TGCAGTGCTACCCCGGACTCCCGCTACGAGCAGTACTTC	CSATPDSRYEQYF
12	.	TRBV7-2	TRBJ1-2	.	TGTGCCAGCAGCTTTGGACGTCACGGCTACACCTTC	CASSFGRHGYTF
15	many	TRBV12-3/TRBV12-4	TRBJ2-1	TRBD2	TGTGCCAGCAGCCCCCTTGGGAGCGGGAGCTATGAGCAGTTCTTC	CASSPLGSGSYEQFF
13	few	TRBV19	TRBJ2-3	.	TGTGCCAGTAGTGGGGACAGCACAGATACGCAGTATTTT	CASSGDSTDTQYF
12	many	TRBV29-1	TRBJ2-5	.	TGCAGCGTTGAAAGGGGCCAAGAGACCCAGTACTTC	CSVERGQETQYF
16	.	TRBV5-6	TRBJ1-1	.	TGTGCCAGCAGCTTTATCACGGTAGGAGCCACCACTGAAGCTTTCTTT	CASSFITVGATTEAFF